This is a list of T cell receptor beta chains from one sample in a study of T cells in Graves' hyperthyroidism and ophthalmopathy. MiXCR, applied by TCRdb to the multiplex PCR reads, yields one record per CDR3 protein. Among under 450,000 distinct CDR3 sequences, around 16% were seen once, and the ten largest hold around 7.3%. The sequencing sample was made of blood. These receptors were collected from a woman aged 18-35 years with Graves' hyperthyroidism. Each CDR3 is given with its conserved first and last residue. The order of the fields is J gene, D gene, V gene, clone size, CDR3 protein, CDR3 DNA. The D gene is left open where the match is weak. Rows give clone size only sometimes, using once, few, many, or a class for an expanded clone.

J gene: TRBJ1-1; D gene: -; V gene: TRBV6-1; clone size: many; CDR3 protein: CASRGIDRTAAPAFF; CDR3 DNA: TGTGCCAGCAGGGGCATAGATAGGACTGCGGCCCCAGCTTTCTTT
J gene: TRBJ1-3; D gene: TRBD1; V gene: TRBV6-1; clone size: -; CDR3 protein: CASLGTGALSGNTIYF; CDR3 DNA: TGTGCCAGCTTGGGGACAGGGGCTCTCTCTGGAAACACCATATATTTT
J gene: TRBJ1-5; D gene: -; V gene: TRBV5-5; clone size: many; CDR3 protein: CASSLGIYSNQPQHF; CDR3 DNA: TGTGCCAGCAGCTTGGGGATTTATAGCAATCAGCCCCAGCATTTT
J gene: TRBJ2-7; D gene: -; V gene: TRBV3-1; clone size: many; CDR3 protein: CASSQGPWTQPYEQYF; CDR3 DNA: TGTGCCAGCAGCCAAGGGCCCTGGACTCAACCCTACGAGCAGTACTTC
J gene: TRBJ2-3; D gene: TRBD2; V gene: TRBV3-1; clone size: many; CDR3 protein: CASSPLAGGITDTQYF; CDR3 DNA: TGTGCCAGCAGCCCGCTAGCGGGGGGCATCACAGATACGCAGTATTTT
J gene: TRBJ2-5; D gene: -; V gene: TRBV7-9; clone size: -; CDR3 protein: CASSLWESSETQYF; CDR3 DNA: TGTGCCAGCAGCTTATGGGAGAGTTCCGAGACCCAGTACTTC
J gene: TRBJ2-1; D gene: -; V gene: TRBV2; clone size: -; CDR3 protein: CASRYPGRHFRNEQFF; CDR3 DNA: TGTGCCAGCAGATACCCGGGACGCCACTTCAGGAATGAGCAGTTCTTC
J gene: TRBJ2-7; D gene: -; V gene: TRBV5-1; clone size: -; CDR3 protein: CASSLAGKGDSYEQYF; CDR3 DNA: TGCGCCAGCAGCTTGGCCGGGAAGGGGGACTCCTACGAGCAGTACTTC
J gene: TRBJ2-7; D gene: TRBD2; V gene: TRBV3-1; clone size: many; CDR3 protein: CASSQGLAGTYEQYF; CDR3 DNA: TGTGCCAGCAGCCAAGGTCTAGCGGGGACCTACGAGCAGTACTTC
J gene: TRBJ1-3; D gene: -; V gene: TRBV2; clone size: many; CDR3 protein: CASSEEGRATGNTIYF; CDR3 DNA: TGTGCCAGCAGTGAAGAGGGCAGGGCAACTGGAAACACCATATATTTT
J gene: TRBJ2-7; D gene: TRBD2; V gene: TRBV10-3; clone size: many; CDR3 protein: CAISASGSSYEQYF; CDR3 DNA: TGTGCCATCAGTGCTAGCGGGAGCTCCTACGAGCAGTACTTC
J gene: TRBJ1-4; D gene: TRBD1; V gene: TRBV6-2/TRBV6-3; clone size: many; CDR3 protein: CASTTGGGGKLFF; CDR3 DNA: TGTGCCAGCACCACAGGGGGTGGAGGAAAACTGTTTTTT
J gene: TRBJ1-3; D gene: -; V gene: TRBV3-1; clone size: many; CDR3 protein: CASSPLRAGNTIYF; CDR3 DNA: TGTGCCAGCAGCCCCCTCCGGGCTGGAAACACCATATATTTT
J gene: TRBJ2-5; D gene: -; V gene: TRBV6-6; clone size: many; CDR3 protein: CASSYSWDLRETQYF; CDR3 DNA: TGTGCCAGCAGTTACTCGTGGGATCTCAGGGAGACCCAGTACTTC
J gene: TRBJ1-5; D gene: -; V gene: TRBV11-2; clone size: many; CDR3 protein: CASSLGQHHSNQPQHF; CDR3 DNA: TGTGCCAGCAGCTTAGGACAGCACCATAGCAATCAGCCCCAGCATTTT
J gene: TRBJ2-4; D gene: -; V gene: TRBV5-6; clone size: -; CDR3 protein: CASSLATENIQYF; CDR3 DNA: TGTGCCAGCAGCTTGGCGACGGAAAACATTCAGTACTTC
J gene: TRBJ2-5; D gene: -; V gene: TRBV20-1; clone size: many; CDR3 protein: CSARRSETQYF; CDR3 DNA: TGCAGTGCTAGGAGGTCGGAGACCCAGTACTTC
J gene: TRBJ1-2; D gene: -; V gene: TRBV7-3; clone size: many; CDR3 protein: CASSLGQFDGYTF; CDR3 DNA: TGTGCCAGCAGCTTAGGGCAGTTCGATGGCTACACCTTC
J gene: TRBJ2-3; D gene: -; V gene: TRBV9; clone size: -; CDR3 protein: CASSVGDLDTQYF; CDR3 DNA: TGTGCCAGCAGCGTAGGGGATTTAGATACGCAGTATTTT
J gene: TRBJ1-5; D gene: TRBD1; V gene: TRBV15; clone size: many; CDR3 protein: CATSSGKGAVYSNQPQHF; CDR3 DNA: TGTGCCACCAGCAGCGGCAAGGGGGCCGTTTATAGCAATCAGCCCCAGCATTTT
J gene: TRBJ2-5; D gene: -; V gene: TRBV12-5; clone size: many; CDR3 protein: CASGSSGEHQETQYF; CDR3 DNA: TGTGCTAGTGGTTCTTCAGGGGAGCACCAAGAGACCCAGTACTTC
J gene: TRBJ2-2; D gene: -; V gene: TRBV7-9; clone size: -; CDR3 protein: CASSLARGGKDTGELFF; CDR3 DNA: TGTGCCAGCAGCTTGGCGCGAGGAGGGAAAGACACCGGGGAGCTGTTTTTT
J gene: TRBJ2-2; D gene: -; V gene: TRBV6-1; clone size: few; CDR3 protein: CASRVRPLNTGELFF; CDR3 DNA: TGTGCCAGCAGGGTCAGGCCCCTCAACACCGGGGAGCTGTTTTTT
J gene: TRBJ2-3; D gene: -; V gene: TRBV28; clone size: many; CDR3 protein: CASLISGTDTQYF; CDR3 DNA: TGTGCCAGCCTAATTAGCGGCACAGATACGCAGTATTTT